This TCR beta chain was sequenced for a study of metastatic and nonmetastatic thyroid tumors. Background on the study: A comparison of repertoires was made across blood and tumor or nodule tissue from malignant and benign thyroid patients. The study's findings and limits: Reported TCR beta diversity, measured in blood and tumor, was significantly higher for malignant thyroid tumors than for benign nodules.

With respect to this clone: Its target is not known.

The length of the CDR3 is 16 residues. The germline gives CDR1 MGHRA, CDR2 YSYEKL. Trimming pared 5 bases from V and 5 bases from J, leaving 18 bases between. In the original analysis: Variation in CDR3 across clinicopathological groups served as the basis for constructing a distant-metastasis classifier in papillary thyroid cancer. Using MiXCR, TCRdb reanalyzed the PCR reads. Here the V and J calls rest on TCRdb's processing, not on the authors' analysis. The data hold about 16,000 clones, with 27% observed a single time. There were no patients who had received any treatment before thyroid surgery. This sequence joins TRBV4-1 and TRBJ2-2, with a possible D match to TRBD1 (7 bases). The material sequenced was adjacent normal tissue. The sequence came from a female donor with papillary thyroid cancer or a benign thyroid nodule (not recorded which). Some clones in this sample may be carry-over from other donors' samples. The CDR3 DNA reads TGCGCCAGCAGCTTCCCTGAGGCAGGGGGGACCGGGGAGCTGTTTTTT. This codes for CASSFPEAGGTGELFF.